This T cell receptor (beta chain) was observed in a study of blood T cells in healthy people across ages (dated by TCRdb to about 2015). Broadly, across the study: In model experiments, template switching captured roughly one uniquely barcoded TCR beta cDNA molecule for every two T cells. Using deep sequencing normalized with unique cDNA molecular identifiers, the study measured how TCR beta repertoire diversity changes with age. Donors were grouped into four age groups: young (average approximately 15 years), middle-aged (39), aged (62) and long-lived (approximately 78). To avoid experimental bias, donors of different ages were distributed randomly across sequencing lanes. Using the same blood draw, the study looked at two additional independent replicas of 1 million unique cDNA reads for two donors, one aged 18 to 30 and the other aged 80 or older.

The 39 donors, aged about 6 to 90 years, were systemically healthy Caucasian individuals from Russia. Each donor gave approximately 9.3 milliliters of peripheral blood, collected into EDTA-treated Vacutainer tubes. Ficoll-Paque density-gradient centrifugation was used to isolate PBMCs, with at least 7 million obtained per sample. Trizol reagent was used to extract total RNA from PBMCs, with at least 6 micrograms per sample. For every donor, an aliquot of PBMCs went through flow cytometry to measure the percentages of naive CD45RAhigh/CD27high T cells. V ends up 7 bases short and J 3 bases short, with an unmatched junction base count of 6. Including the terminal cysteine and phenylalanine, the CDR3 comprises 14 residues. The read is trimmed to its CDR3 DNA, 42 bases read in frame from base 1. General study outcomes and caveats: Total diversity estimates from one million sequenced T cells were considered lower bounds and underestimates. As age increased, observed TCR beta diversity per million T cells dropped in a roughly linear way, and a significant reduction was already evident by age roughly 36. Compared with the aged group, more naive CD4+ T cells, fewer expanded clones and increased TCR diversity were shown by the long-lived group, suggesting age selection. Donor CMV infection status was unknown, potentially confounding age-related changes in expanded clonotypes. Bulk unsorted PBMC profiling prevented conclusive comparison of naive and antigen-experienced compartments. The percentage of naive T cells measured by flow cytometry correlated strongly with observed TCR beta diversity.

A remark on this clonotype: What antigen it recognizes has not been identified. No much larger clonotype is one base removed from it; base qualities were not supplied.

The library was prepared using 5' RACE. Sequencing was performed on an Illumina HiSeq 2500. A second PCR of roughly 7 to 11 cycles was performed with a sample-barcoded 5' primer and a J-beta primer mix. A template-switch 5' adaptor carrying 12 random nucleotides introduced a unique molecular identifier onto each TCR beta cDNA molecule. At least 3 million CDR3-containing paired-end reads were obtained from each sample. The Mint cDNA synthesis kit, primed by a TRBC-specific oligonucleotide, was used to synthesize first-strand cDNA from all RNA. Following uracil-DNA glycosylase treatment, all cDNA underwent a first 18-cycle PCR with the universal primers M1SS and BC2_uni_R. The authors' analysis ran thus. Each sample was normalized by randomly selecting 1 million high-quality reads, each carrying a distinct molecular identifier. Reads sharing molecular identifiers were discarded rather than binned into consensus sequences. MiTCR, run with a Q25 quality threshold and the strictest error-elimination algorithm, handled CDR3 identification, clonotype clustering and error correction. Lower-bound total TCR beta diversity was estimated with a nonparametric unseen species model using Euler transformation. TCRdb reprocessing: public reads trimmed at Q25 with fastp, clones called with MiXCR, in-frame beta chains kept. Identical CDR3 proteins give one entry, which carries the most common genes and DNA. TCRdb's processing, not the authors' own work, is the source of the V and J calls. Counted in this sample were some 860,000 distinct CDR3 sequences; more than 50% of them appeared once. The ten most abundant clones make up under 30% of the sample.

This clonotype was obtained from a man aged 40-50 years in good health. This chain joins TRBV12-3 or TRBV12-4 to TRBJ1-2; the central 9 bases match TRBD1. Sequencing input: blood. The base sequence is TGTGCCAGCAAAGACAGGGGGGCCCACTATGGCTACACCTTC. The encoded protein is CASKDRGAHYGYTF.